This TCR beta chain was captured in a study of T cell responses to AZD1222 COVID-19 vaccine. CDR3 length equals 12 residues. Trimming removed 5 bases from V and 3 bases from J, with 2 bases in between. In germline, CDR1 is MDHEN, CDR2 SYDVKM. Study-level findings and limits: Clonal diversity may have been underestimated, and the donors were mostly white British, with more females than males.

About this clone itself: Its antigen remains unknown.

Assay used: immunoSEQ multiplex PCR; TCRdb lists only in-frame clones, some missing. Of about 140,000 clones in the sample, around 90% were seen once. The source material was peripheral blood, sampled 28 days after the second dose of the MenACWY control vaccine. The V and J genes are TRBV28 and TRBJ1-6; D gene uncertain. The sequence was collected from an adult who received the MenACWY meningococcal vaccine as a control. The CDR3: CASSIYNSPLHF. In DNA form, the CDR3 reads TGTGCCAGCAGTATCTATAATTCACCCCTCCACTTT.